The present T cell receptor (beta chain) was sequenced within a study of shared clonotypes between healthy human individuals. Study overall: Sampling drew on donors who were a couple of women and a few men aged 18 to 49. General study results and limits: What rarefaction showed was incomplete sorted-subset sequencing despite large depth. Clonotypes not shared had lower generation probabilities than those common to all four donors.

CD4+ cell separation produced CD45RA+ naive and CD45RA-negative memory subsets. As concerns this clone: What it binds is not known.

TCRdb's table, derived via immunoSEQ multiplex PCR, lists solely in-frame clones and lacks some. In the table there are some 2.4 million clones, more than 85% of which are singletons. The germline V gene encodes CDR1 MNHEY and CDR2 SVGAGI. The CDR3 totals 15 residues. V was clipped by 6 bases and J by 0 bases, with 15 bases between them. The receptor was derived from a man aged 18 to 29 in good health. Some clones in this sample may be carry-over from other donors' samples. V gene TRBV6-5 combines with J gene TRBJ2-7, with D possibly being TRBD1 (6 bases). The sequenced sample was naive CD4+ T cells from PBMCs. Subset noted: CD45RA+ positively selected. The CDR3 reads CASSPGQSSSYEQYF. The DNA of the CDR3 is TGTGCCAGCAGCCCCGGACAGTCGAGCTCCTACGAGCAGTACTTC.